Shown below are 13 T cell receptor beta chains from a single sample sequenced in a study of CD8+ T cells in alopecia areata. Sequencing used cDNA as its template, made by extracting RNA and reverse transcribing it. Some clones are missing from TCRdb's copy, which holds only in-frame ones; the method was immunoSEQ multiplex PCR. Among about 130,000 clones listed, 45% to 50% were seen once. Sequencing was performed on CD8+ T cells sorted from blood, taken at week 0. The receptors were gathered from a human donor with alopecia areata.

V usage is TRBV7-9 and J usage is TRBJ2-1; D is ambiguous. CDR1 is SEHNR, CDR2 FQNEAQ, per germline (reference sequence). The CDR3 sequence is 11 residues long. Trimming shortened V by 3 bases and J by 7 bases, and 4 bases separated the two germline ends. The CDR3, as DNA: TGTGCCAGCAGCTTGGCGAATGAGCAGTTCTTC. Its translation: CASSLANEQFF.

This chain links TRBV5-4 with TRBJ1-2; no definite D call. The CDR3 is 16 amino acids. Germline V gene sequence: CDR1 SGHNT, CDR2 YYREEE (reference sequence). The V and J ends lost 4 bases and 7 bases respectively, with 23 bases between them. The CDR3 is CASSRPREKENGGYTF. The CDR3 nucleotides are TGTGCCAGCAGCCGGCCGCGGGAGAAGGAAAATGGTGGCTACACCTTC.

The chain employs TRBV23-1 and TRBJ1-1, with no clear D. TRBV23-1 is an ORF, and what it does is uncertain. This CDR3 is 15 amino acids long. Trimming took 4 bases from V and 3 from J, leaving 15 bases between them. For the CDR3, the DNA is TGCGCCAGCAGTCGCACAGAGGGCCTCCACACTGAAGCTTTCTTT. It yields the protein CASSRTEGLHTEAFF.

V usage is TRBV27 and J usage is TRBJ2-6; D assignment may be TRBD1 or TRBD2 (6 bases each). V lost 6 bases, J lost 4 bases, and 16 bases lay in between. Germline loops: CDR1 MNHEY, CDR2 SMNVEV (reference sequence). The CDR3 has 16 amino acids. CDR3 protein: CASSLLGAGGANVLTF. In nucleotides, the CDR3 is TGTGCCAGCAGCCTTCTGGGGGCGGGAGGGGCCAACGTCCTGACTTTC.

This clone was counted only a few times. The chain joins TRBV7-9 to TRBJ1-5; D is perhaps TRBD1 (5 bases). The CDR3 runs 16 residues. The germline V and J ends were trimmed by 4 bases and 3 bases, with 16 bases remaining between them. CDR1 and CDR2 from the germline V gene are SEHNR and FQNEAQ (reference sequence). This chain's CDR3 is CASSSGTVNLNQPQHF. DNA for the CDR3: TGTGCCAGCAGCTCCGGGACGGTGAACCTCAATCAGCCCCAGCATTTT.

The chain combines TRBV5-8 with TRBJ1-2; the D gene is possibly TRBD1 (6 bases). The CDR3 loop spans 13 amino acids. V was cut by 4 bases and J by 4 bases, with 11 bases left in between. CDR1 is SGHTS, CDR2 YDEGEE, per germline. This chain's CDR3 is CASSRQVGYGYTF. In DNA form, the CDR3 reads TGTGCCAGCAGCCGACAGGTCGGCTATGGCTACACCTTC.

The J gene is TRBJ1-1, the V gene TRBV19; D may be TRBD1 (5 bases). The V gene's germline CDR1 is LNHDA and CDR2 SQIVND (reference sequence). Trimming stripped 4 bases from V and 0 bases from J, with 15 bases between. This CDR3 spans 16 amino acids. Written as DNA, the CDR3 is TGTGCCAGTAGTAACAGGATAGGTGGCATGAACACTGAAGCTTTCTTT. Its translation is CASSNRIGGMNTEAFF.

Notes on this clone: Different DNA sequences within this sample yield the same CDR3. The chain recombines TRBV29-1 with TRBJ2-7; D ambiguous. Trimming left V 0 bases short and J 4 bases short, with 7 bases between. Germline CDR1 reads SQVTM; CDR2 reads ANQGSEA. This CDR3 is built from 12 residues. For the CDR3, the DNA is TGCAGCGTTGAAGATTCAGAATACGAGCAGTACTTC. Translated: CSVEDSEYEQYF.

The chain carries TRBV7-2 and TRBJ2-7, with TRBD2 matching 7 bases. CDR3 size: 13 residues. V lost 2 bases, J lost 2 bases, and 0 bases stayed unmatched. Germline values: CDR1 SGHTA, CDR2 FQGNSA. The CDR3 sequence: CASSLRGAYEQYF. CDR3 coding DNA: TGTGCCAGCAGCTTACGGGGGGCCTACGAGCAGTACTTC.

This clone was seen more than once but under ten times. The chain uses TRBV14 and TRBJ2-1; D may match TRBD1 or TRBD2 (5 bases each). V lost 4 bases, J lost 10 bases, and 17 bases lay in between. CDR3 length: 14 amino acids. Germline values: CDR1 SGHDN, CDR2 FVKESK. CDR3 protein: CASSLGRAGWEQFF. The CDR3 DNA is TGTGCCAGCAGCCTGGGACGGGCCGGATGGGAGCAGTTCTTC.

This clone has a count of ten or more. J is TRBJ2-7 and V is TRBV5-1, with a tentative D call TRBD1 (6 bases). CDR1 and CDR2 (germline): SGHRS, YFSETQ. Trimming stripped 3 bases from V and 5 bases from J, with 15 bases between. The CDR3 consists of 14 residues. DNA of the CDR3: TGCGCCAGCAGCTGGGGACATGGGGCCGACGAGCAGTACTTC. Translation gives CASSWGHGADEQYF.

CDR3 nucleotides: TGCAGCGTTGCCCCAGGGGCCAGCTCCTACGAGCAGTACTTC. Its translation is CSVAPGASSYEQYF. V is TRBV29-1 and J is TRBJ2-7; maybe TRBD1 (6 bases). Germline V gene data show CDR1 as SQVTM and CDR2 as ANQGSEA. Trimming took 4 bases from V and 0 from J, leaving 13 bases between them. This CDR3 is built from 14 residues.

The rearrangement joins TRBV19 to TRBJ2-5; no clear D gene. The J call may be mistaken, given a closer DNA end match to TRBJ2-7. This CDR3 is built from 13 residues. The germline V gene encodes CDR1 LNHDA and CDR2 SQIVND (reference sequence). CDR3 sequence: CASSMSHSYEQYF. The CDR3 nucleotides read TGTGCCAGTAGTATGAGTCACTCCTACGAGCAGTACTTC.